Sequencing of this T cell receptor (beta chain) was carried out in a study of PD-1 blockade in classical Hodgkin lymphoma. Broader study findings: Baseline TCR diversity was reportedly lower in newly diagnosed patients than healthy donors. Whoever responded completely had baseline diversity much like that seen in newly diagnosed patients. Whatever underlies the repertoire differences (possibly disease activity or prior therapy) remains undefined.

Germline assignment: CDR1 SGHNT and CDR2 YYREEE (reference sequence). Trimming shortened V by 5 bases and J by 5 bases, and 14 bases separated the two germline ends. This CDR3 is built from 15 residues. Assay: immunoSEQ multiplex PCR; the TCRdb copy retains only in-frame clones and omits some. The data hold about 36,000 clones, with approximately 69% observed a single time. On this clone: The antigen is unknown.

Every patient relapsed after autologous stem cell transplantation, and brentuximab vedotin exposure varied. Specimen: peripheral blood mononuclear cells (PBMCs), collected before the second cycle of nivolumab. The chain couples TRBV5-4 to TRBJ1-6, with D possibly matching TRBD1 (5 bases). This TCR was sampled from a human donor with classical Hodgkin lymphoma. The CDR3 here is CASSSDPRDNSPLHF. CDR3 DNA sequence: TGTGCCAGCAGTTCGGACCCCAGGGATAATTCACCCCTCCACTTT.